Reported below is one T cell receptor beta chain. This clonotype was seen a handful of times. What antigen it recognizes has not been identified. Base qualities are not recorded, but no much larger clone differs from it by a single base. This beta chain is a stray sequence in a library constructed for alpha chains; its clone size is not meaningful. The sample's time point, from its label and the paper: sample taken at primary tumor resection. Donors were 65 to 85 patients with early-stage, untreated non-small cell lung cancer from the lung TRACERx cohort. TCR sequencing used whole RNA extracted from tumor and nontumor lung tissue, or from cryopreserved PBMC samples, without cell sorting. Only patients with enough RNA available from two or more tumor regions were chosen for TCR sequencing. Tumor and adjacent nontumor lung specimens were reviewed by a lung pathologist before selection. The library relied on 5' RACE. Instrument used: NextSeq 500. In the TCR library protocol, a unique molecular identifier was attached to each TCR cDNA molecule so that PCR and sequencing errors could be corrected. In the original analysis: Decombinator tools were used for TCR identification, UMI-based error correction and CDR3 extraction. Expanded TCRs were defined as those above a frequency of 2 per 1,000, corresponding to the top 1% of the tumor frequency distribution. Expanded tumor TCRs statistically deemed absent (corrected P<0.05) from at least one tumor region were classed as regional, and all other expanded tumor TCRs were classed as ubiquitous. Renyi diversity was computed with the R vegan package after each repertoire had been subsampled 100 times to 5,000 TCRs. CDR3 similarity networks were built from amino acid triplet string-kernel similarity, with CDR3s being connected when pairwise similarity was above 0.82. Using fastp trimming at Q25 and MiXCR clonotype assembly, TCRdb reanalyzed the public sequencing data and kept in-frame beta chains. Here each entry gathers all rows of one CDR3 protein and keeps the most common genes and DNA. The V and J calls shown here were made by TCRdb, not taken from the authors' results. The sample data list roughly 18,000 distinct CDR3 sequences, and roughly 5% of these were observed just once. About 9.4% of the sample is in the top ten clones.

This record comes from a study of spatial heterogeneity in lung cancer (dated by TCRdb to about 2019). Study-level background: More beta-chain than alpha-chain transcripts were consistently detected, likely reflecting higher beta-chain transcript abundance. Nonsynonymous mutation counts, determined by whole-exome sequencing of tumor tissue, were related to TCR repertoire features. Both alpha and beta chains were TCR-sequenced in 200 to 250 tumor regions, approximately 64 matched nontumor lung samples and 56 PBMC samples obtained at surgery. The study quantitatively compared TCR alpha and beta repertoires across multiple tumor regions, matched nontumor lung and blood in non-small cell lung cancer. TCR transcript counts in tumor regions correlated strongly with a T cell transcriptional module score from matched bulk RNA-seq. In the raw uncorrected reads, each unique combination of TCR and UMI appeared more than ten times on average.

General conclusions and limits of the study: TCR-seq coverage of tumor T cells was estimated at only approximately 7% for alpha chains and roughly 13% for beta chains. Additional single-cell paired TCR alpha and beta sequencing was considered necessary to confirm, at a functional level, the hypothesis that regional TCRs recognize regional mutations. A correlation was observed between the number of expanded intratumoral alpha and beta TCRs and the tumor nonsynonymous mutation count. Counts of ubiquitous and regional expanded TCRs were found to correlate with counts of ubiquitous and regional nonsynonymous mutations, respectively.

Deletion took 6 bases off V and 2 bases off J, with a span of 17 bases between the germline ends. CDR1 DFQATT and CDR2 SNEGSKA are derived from the germline V gene (reference sequence). The CDR3 contains 16 residues, cysteine and phenylalanine counted. The CDR3 DNA has 48 bases and is translated from base 1. Sequencing used lung tumor tissue, obtained at surgery. The TCR originated in a female donor with early-stage non-small cell lung cancer. This sequence uses TRBV20-1 and TRBJ2-6; possibly the D gene is TRBD1, per 5 matching bases. Here the CDR3 is given as CSARTRSRAGANVLTF. At the DNA level, the sequence is TGCAGTGCGCGCACCCGGAGCAGGGCTGGGGCCAACGTCCTGACTTTC.